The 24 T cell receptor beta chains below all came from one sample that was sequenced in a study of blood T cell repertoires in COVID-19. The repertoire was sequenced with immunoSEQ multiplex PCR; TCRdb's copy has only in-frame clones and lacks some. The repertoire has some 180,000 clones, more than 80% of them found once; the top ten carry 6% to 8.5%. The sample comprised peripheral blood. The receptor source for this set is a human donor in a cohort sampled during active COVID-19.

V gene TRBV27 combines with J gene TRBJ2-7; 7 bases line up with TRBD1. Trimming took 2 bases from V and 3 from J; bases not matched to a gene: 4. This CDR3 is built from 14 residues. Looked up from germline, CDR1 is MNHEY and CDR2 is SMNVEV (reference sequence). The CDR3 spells CASSLLGQNYEQYF. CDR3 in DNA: TGTGCCAGCAGTTTACTGGGACAGAACTACGAGCAGTACTTC.

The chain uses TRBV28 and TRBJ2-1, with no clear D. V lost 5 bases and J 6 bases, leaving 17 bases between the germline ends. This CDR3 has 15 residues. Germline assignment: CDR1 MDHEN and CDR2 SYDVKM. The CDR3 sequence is CASSPPRYRLNEQFF. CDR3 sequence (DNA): TGTGCCAGCAGTCCCCCGCGGTATCGACTCAATGAGCAGTTCTTC.

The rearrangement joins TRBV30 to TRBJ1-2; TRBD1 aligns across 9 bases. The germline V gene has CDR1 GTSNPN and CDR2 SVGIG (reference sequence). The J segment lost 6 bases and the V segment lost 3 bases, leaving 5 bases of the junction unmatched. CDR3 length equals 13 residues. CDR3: CAWRNTGGNGYTF. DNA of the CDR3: TGTGCCTGGAGGAATACAGGGGGCAATGGCTACACCTTC.

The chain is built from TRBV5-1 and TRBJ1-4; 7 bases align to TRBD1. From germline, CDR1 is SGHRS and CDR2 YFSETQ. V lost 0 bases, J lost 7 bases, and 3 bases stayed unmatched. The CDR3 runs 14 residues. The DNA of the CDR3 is TGCGCCAGCAGCTTGGACACAGGGGCTGAAAAACTGTTTTTT. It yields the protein CASSLDTGAEKLFF.

The CDR3 DNA sequence: TGTGCCAGTAGTATAGTAATTATGAACACTGAAGCTTTCTTT. Its translation: CASSIVIMNTEAFF. The chain carries TRBV19 and TRBJ1-1; D remains unclear. This CDR3 spans 14 amino acids. The V end lost 1 base, the J end lost 0 bases, and 6 bases lay between the germline ends. Germline loops: CDR1 LNHDA, CDR2 SQIVND (reference sequence).

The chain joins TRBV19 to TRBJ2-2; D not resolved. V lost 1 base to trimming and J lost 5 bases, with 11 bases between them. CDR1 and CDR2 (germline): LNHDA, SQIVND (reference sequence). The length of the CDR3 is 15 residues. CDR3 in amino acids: CASSIGAAATGELFF. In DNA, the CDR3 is TGTGCCAGTAGTATAGGCGCGGCTGCAACCGGGGAGCTGTTTTTT.

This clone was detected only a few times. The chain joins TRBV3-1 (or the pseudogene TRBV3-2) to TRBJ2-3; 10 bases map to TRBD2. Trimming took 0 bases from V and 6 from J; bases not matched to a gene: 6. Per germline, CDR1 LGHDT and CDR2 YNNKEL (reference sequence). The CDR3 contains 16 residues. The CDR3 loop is CASSQDPSGGADTQYF. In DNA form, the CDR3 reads TGTGCCAGCAGCCAAGACCCCAGCGGGGGGGCTGATACGCAGTATTTT.

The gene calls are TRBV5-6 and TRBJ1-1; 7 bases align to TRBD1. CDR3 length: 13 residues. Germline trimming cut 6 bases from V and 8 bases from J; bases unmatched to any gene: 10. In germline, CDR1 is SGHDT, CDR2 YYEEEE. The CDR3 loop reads CASIQGGLREAFF. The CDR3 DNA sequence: TGTGCCAGCATTCAGGGGGGTTTAAGGGAAGCTTTCTTT.

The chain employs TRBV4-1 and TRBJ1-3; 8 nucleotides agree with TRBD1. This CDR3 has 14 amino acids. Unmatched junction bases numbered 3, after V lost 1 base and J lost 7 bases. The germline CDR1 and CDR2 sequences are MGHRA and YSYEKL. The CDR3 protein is CASSQGTGYNTIYF. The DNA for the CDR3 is TGCGCCAGCAGCCAAGGGACAGGGTACAACACCATATATTTT.

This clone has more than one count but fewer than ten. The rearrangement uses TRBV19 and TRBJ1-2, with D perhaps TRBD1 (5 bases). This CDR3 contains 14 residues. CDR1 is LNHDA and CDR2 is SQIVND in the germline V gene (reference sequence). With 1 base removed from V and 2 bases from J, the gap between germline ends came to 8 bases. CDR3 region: CASSIGAGNYGYTF. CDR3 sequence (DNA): TGTGCCAGTAGTATAGGGGCAGGGAACTATGGCTACACCTTC.

Here the CDR3 DNA reads TGTGCCAGCAGCCCTGGCCTCATGGATGAAAAACTGTTTTTT. Its translation is CASSPGLMDEKLFF. This rearrangement joins TRBV9 to TRBJ1-4; D ambiguous. Germline CDR1 reads SGDLS; CDR2 reads YYNGEE. This CDR3 has 14 residues. Trimming took 4 bases from V and 6 from J, leaving 13 bases between them.

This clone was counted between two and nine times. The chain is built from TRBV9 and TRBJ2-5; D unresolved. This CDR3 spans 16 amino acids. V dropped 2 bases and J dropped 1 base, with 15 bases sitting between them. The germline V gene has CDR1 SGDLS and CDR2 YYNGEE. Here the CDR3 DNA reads TGTGCCAGCAGCGTGGGCAGCAACCCAACCCAAGAGACCCAGTACTTC. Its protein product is CASSVGSNPTQETQYF.

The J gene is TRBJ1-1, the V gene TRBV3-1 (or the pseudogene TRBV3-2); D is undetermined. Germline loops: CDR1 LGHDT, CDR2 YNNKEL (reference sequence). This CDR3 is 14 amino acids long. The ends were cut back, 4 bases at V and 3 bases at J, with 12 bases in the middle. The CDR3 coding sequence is TGTGCCAGCAGCCCTTTAGTTCGGGACACTGAAGCTTTCTTT. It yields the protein CASSPLVRDTEAFF.

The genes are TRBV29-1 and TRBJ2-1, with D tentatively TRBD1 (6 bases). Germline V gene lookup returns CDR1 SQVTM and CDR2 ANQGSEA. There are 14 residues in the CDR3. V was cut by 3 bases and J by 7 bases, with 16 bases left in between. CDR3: CSVDGQGQGNEQFF. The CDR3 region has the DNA TGCAGCGTTGATGGGCAGGGACAAGGAAATGAGCAGTTCTTC.

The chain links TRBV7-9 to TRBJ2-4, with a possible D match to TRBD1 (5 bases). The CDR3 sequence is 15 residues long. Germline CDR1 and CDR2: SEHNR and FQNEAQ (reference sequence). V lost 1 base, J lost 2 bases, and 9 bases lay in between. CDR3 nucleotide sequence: TGTGCCAGCAGCTTAGTATCAGGGACCAAAAACATTCAGTACTTC. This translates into CASSLVSGTKNIQYF.

The CDR3 nucleotides read TGTGCCAGCGGACTAGCGGGGGCCTTCCGGCAGTTCTTC. Encoded protein: CASGLAGAFRQFF. This chain links TRBV2 with TRBJ2-1; TRBD2 matches 13 bases. The CDR3 totals 13 residues. V shed 8 bases and J 12 bases; nucleotides not matched to a gene: 7. Germline loops: CDR1 SNHLY, CDR2 FYNNEI.

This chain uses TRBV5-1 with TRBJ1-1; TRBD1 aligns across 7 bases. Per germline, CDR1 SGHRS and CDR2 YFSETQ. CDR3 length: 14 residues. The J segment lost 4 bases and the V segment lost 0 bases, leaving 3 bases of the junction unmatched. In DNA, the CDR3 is TGCGCCAGCAGCTTGGTACAGGGGAGCACTGAAGCTTTCTTT. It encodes CASSLVQGSTEAFF.

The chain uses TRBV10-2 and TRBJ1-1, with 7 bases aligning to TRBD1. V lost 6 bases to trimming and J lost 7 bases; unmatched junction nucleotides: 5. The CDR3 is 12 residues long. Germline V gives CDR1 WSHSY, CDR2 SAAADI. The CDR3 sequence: CASRTGIGEAFF. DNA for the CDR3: TGCGCCAGCAGGACAGGGATCGGTGAAGCTTTCTTT.

The CDR3 nucleotides read TGTGCCAGCAGTGAATCCAGGGGGCCTGGCTACACCTTC. It encodes CASSESRGPGYTF. This sequence joins TRBV2 and TRBJ1-2; 8 bases line up with TRBD1. V was pared by 2 bases and J by 7 bases, with 3 bases of the junction left unmatched. Germline V gene data show CDR1 as SNHLY and CDR2 as FYNNEI. The CDR3 runs 13 residues. Using reference TRBV2 and TRBJ1-2 for the parts outside the CDR3, the full variable domain is EPEVTQTPSHQVTQMGQEVILRCVPISNHLYFYWYRQILGQKVEFLVSFYNNEISEKSEIFDDQFSVERPDGSNFTLKIRSTKLEDSAMYFCASSESRGPGYTFGSGTRLTVV.

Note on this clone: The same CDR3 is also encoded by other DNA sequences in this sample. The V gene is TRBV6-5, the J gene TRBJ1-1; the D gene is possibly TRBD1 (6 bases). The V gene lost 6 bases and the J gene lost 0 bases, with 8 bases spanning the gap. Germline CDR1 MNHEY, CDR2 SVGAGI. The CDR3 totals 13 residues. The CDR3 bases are TGTGCCAGCAGAGGACAGATGAACACTGAAGCTTTCTTT. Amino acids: CASRGQMNTEAFF.

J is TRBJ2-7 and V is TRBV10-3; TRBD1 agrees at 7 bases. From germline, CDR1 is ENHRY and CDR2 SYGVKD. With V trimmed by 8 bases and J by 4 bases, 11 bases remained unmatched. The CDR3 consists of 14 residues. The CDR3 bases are TGTGCCATCGGAGACAGGGTGGAGTCTTACGAGCAGTACTTC. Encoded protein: CAIGDRVESYEQYF.

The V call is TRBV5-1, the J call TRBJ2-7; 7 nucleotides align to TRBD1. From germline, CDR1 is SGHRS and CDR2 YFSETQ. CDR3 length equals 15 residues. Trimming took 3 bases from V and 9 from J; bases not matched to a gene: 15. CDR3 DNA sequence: TGCGCCAGCAGCTCCGAAGGGGGTAGGGGGCGAGCGCAGTACTTC. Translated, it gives CASSSEGGRGRAQYF.

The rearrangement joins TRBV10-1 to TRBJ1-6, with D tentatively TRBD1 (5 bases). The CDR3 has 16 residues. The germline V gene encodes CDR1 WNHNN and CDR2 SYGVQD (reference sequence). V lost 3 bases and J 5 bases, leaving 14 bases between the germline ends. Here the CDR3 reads CASSDWGEYDNSPLHF. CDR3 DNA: TGCGCCAGCAGTGATTGGGGGGAGTACGATAATTCACCCCTCCACTTT.

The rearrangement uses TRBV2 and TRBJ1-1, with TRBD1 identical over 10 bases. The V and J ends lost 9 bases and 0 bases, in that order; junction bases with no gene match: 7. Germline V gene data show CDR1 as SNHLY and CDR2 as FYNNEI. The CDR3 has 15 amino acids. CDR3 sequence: CARTDRGRMNTEAFF. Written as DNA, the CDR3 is TGTGCCAGGACTGACAGGGGGCGAATGAACACTGAAGCTTTCTTT.